In its sample, the clone carrying this T cell receptor beta chain was seen many times. Its antigen is not known. The CDR3 totals 14 residues. CDR1 is SGHRS, CDR2 YFSETQ, per germline. V lost 2 bases, J lost 3 bases, and 3 bases stayed unmatched. This specimen belongs to a study of T-cell reconstitution after alpha-beta-depleted transplantation in children. Study-level findings and limits: Two months or so post-transplant, alpha-beta T cells reportedly derived from several hundred expanded graft clones. For some patients, TCRbeta diversity was high at day 60 because of recipient T cells and thymic progenitors that survived. T-cell numbers and diversity, one year after transplant, stemmed largely from T cells that were newly produced.

The TCRbeta library was prepared with unique molecular identifiers. Each CDR3 protein is one row after TCRdb ran MiXCR on the PCR reads. The repertoire has almost 250,000 distinct CDR3 sequences, more than 20% of them found once; the top ten carry about 2.8%. This sample comprised PBMCs, obtained before TCRalphabeta/CD19-depleted stem cell transplant. The clonotype originates from a girl between 2 and 10 years old with Fanconi anemia, due to receive a stem cell transplant. The V and J genes are TRBV5-1 and TRBJ2-7; 9 nucleotides align to TRBD1. CDR3 amino acids: CASSLGQGYYEQYF. CDR3 nucleotides: TGCGCCAGCAGCTTAGGACAGGGGTACTACGAGCAGTACTTC.